This TCR beta chain is from a study of long-term antiretroviral therapy in people with HIV. As for this clone: At one end, the junction sequence differs from germline, possibly due to a read error.

With survey level as its setting, the immunoSEQ assay was v3.0. Repertoires were generated with immunoSEQ multiplex PCR, while TCRdb's copy carries only in-frame clones and drops some. The sample lists about 39,000 clones, approximately 87% seen once, with under 4.5% in the top ten. Germline V gene data show CDR1 as SNHLY and CDR2 as FYNNEI. The CDR3 runs 13 residues. The chain has TRBV2 and TRBJ1-5, with D perhaps TRBD1 (6 bases). The source of this sequence is a woman between 50 and 59 years old with HIV. The material sequenced was unsorted PBMCs, taken 1.2 years after starting antiretroviral therapy. The CDR3 sequence is CASSEDRNEPQHF. DNA of the CDR3: TGTGCCAGCAGCGAAGACAGGAATGAGCCCCAGCATTTT.